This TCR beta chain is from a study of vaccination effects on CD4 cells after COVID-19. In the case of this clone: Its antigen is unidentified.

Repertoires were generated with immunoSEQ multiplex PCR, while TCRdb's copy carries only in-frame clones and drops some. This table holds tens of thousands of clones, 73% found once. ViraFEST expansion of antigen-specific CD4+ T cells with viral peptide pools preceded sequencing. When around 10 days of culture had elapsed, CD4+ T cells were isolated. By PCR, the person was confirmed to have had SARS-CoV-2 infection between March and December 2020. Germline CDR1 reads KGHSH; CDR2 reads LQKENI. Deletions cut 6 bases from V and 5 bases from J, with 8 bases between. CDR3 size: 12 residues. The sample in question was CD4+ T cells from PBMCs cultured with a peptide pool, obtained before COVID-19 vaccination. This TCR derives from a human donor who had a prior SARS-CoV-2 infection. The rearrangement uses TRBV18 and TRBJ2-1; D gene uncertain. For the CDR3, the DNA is TGTGCCAGCTCCTGGGCGGACAATGAGCAGTTCTTC. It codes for CASSWADNEQFF.